This T cell receptor beta chain was documented in a study of TIL therapy for anti-PD-1-resistant metastatic lung cancer. The time point is: pre-treatment sample, taken before nivolumab and TIL therapy. The V gene's germline CDR1 is MNHEY and CDR2 SVGEGT. This CDR3 spans 17 amino acids. V shed 6 bases and J 4 bases; nucleotides not matched to a gene: 11. The immunoSEQ assay was v3. Data came from immunoSEQ multiplex PCR; TCRdb stores just in-frame clones and leaves some out. The sample includes about 59,000 clones, approximately 78% seen only once; the top ten take less than 3.5%. This chain links TRBV6-2 or TRBV6-3 with TRBJ2-7, with 14 bases aligning to TRBD2. This receptor was identified in a person aged 25-85 years with non-small cell lung cancer. The sequences come from blood, collected at baseline. The CDR3 region has the DNA TGTGCCAGCAGCCCTGGGACTAGCGGGGGACTACCTTACGAGCAGTACTTC. Its protein product is CASSPGTSGGLPYEQYF.